This entry concerns a single T cell receptor beta chain. The data are from a study of control samples from healthy donors and cancer patients. Only in-frame clones appear in the TCRdb table, and some are missing; sequencing was by immunoSEQ multiplex PCR. Of about 120,000 clones listed, around nine tenths were seen once; the top ten hold 12%. V lost 3 bases, J lost 10 bases, and 9 bases lay in between. This CDR3 is built from 11 residues. This sequence joins TRBV12-3 or TRBV12-4 and TRBJ1-2, with a tentative D call TRBD1 (5 bases). The source is a man younger than 45 in good health. The sequencing input was blood. The CDR3 DNA reads as TGTGCCAGCAGTTTCGACAGATCCTACACCTTC. Residues: CASSFDRSYTF.